This T cell receptor (beta chain) was retrieved from a study of blood T cell repertoires in COVID-19. Study summary: The United States, Italy and Spain supplied acute and convalescent COVID-19 samples. Sample material is recorded as cDNA or gDNA derived from T cells, B-cell-depleted T cells, or PBMCs.

Original handling: Amplification from reference gene primers served as the basis for estimated nucleated cell counts. Profiling relied on immunoSEQ multiplex PCR, and the TCRdb table lists in-frame clones only, not all of them. V and J calls and clone size come straight from that table; D and trimming were deduced from the DNA. The sample contains some 100,000 clones, roughly 86% of which appear only once. A single count supports this clone. Germline V gives CDR1 MDHEN, CDR2 SYDVKM. The CDR3 extends over 16 amino acids. J gave up 3 bases and V 5 bases, and 10 bases lay outside the gene matches. Material: peripheral blood. The receptor's source is a human donor in a cohort sampled during active COVID-19. The genes are TRBV28 and TRBJ2-1, with 7 bases lining up with TRBD2. The CDR3 loop is CASSLGGSGFYNEQFF. The CDR3 DNA reads TGTGCCAGCAGTCTCGGCGGGAGTGGGTTCTACAATGAGCAGTTCTTC.